The 19 T cell receptor beta chains reported below all come from one sample, sequenced in a study of blood T cell repertoires in COVID-19. Profiled with immunoSEQ multiplex PCR; TCRdb holds only in-frame clones, not every one. This sample yields over 150,000 clones, of which around 82% are seen a single time; around 20% belongs to the top ten. The material sequenced was peripheral blood. These receptors all stem from a woman aged 70-85 years who had recovered from COVID-19.

The rearrangement joins TRBV9 to TRBJ2-7; TRBD2 matches 8 bases. CDR3 size: 11 residues. The ends lost 3 bases at V and 10 bases at J; junction bases unmatched: 3. CDR1 is SGDLS and CDR2 is YYNGEE in the germline V gene. The CDR3 coding sequence is TGTGCCAGCAGCGCCGGGGGGGCCCAGTACTTC. Translated, it gives CASSAGGAQYF.

V and J are TRBV6-4 and TRBJ2-2, with 12 bases matching TRBD2. The ends lost 0 bases at V and 0 bases at J; junction bases unmatched: 8. Germline lookup yields CDR1 MRHNA and CDR2 SNTAGT. This CDR3 has 20 amino acids. CDR3 region: CASSDSMRLAGGPNTGELFF. For the CDR3, the DNA is TGTGCCAGCAGTGACTCGATGCGTCTAGCGGGAGGGCCGAACACCGGGGAGCTGTTTTTT.

The V call is TRBV28, the J call TRBJ2-2, with D perhaps matching TRBD2 (5 bases). With 5 bases removed from V and 6 bases from J, the gap between germline ends came to 22 bases. The CDR3 has 17 residues. Germline values: CDR1 MDHEN, CDR2 SYDVKM. CDR3 DNA: TGTGCCAGCAGTATCCGGGTGACCGGCGGGCGGGCCGGGGAGCTGTTTTTT. This sequence encodes CASSIRVTGGRAGELFF.

The chain is built from TRBV19 and TRBJ2-1; 10 bases are a match to TRBD2. The CDR3 loop spans 16 amino acids. Unmatched junction bases numbered 16, after V lost 5 bases and J lost 12 bases. CDR1 and CDR2 from the germline V gene are LNHDA and SQIVND (reference sequence). DNA for the CDR3: TGTGCCAGTAGTCACGCGGGGTCTAGCGGGAGCAGTGGGCAGTTCTTC. Amino acids: CASSHAGSSGSSGQFF.

This chain links TRBV25-1 with TRBJ1-2; 9 positions match TRBD1. Germline trimming cut 5 bases from V and 7 bases from J; bases unmatched to any gene: 8. This CDR3 has 14 residues. Germline V CDR1 and CDR2: MGHDK, SYGVNS. The CDR3 loop is CASSTSRQGGGYTF. Here the CDR3 DNA reads TGTGCCAGCAGTACCTCTCGACAGGGGGGTGGCTACACCTTC.

The V call is TRBV7-3, the J call TRBJ1-1, with 8 bases that match TRBD1. Trimming removed 1 base from V and 1 base from J; junction bases left unmatched: 11. The CDR3 runs to 18 residues. Germline V CDR1 and CDR2: SGHTA, FQGTGA. As DNA, the CDR3 is TGTGCCAGCAGCTTAAATGGGGCTTTCGGACAGGGGAACACTGAAGCTTTCTTT. Amino acid sequence: CASSLNGAFGQGNTEAFF.

The chain combines TRBV2 with TRBJ1-2; D perhaps matches TRBD1 (6 bases). The CDR3 loop spans 14 amino acids. The V and J ends lost 4 bases and 5 bases respectively, with 14 bases between them. Germline V CDR1 and CDR2: SNHLY, FYNNEI. CDR3 sequence: CASSGVGGGYGYTF. The DNA for the CDR3 is TGTGCCAGCAGTGGGGTGGGAGGGGGGTATGGCTACACCTTC.

V and J are TRBV4-3 and TRBJ1-5; TRBD1 is a possible D gene (6 bases). Germline-derived CDR1 and CDR2 are LGHNA and YSLEER. This CDR3 region has 13 residues. V was shortened by 2 bases and J by 9 bases, with 11 bases between the two germline ends. The CDR3 DNA reads TGCGCCAGCAGCCAACTACAGGGCGGGCCCCAGCATTTT. It codes for CASSQLQGGPQHF.

The V call is TRBV4-1, the J call TRBJ2-7; no clear D gene. The V end lost 0 bases, the J end lost 9 bases, and 15 bases lay between the germline ends. The CDR3 is 14 amino acids. Germline CDR1 MGHRA, CDR2 YSYEKL. Written as DNA, the CDR3 is TGCGCCAGCAGCCAAGATGGGCGCGCTATCGGGCAGTACTTC. Protein: CASSQDGRAIGQYF.

V is TRBV19 and J is TRBJ1-1, with D tentatively TRBD1 (6 bases). The germline V gene encodes CDR1 LNHDA and CDR2 SQIVND (reference sequence). This CDR3 contains 16 residues. V lost 6 bases and J 0 bases, leaving 17 bases between the germline ends. CDR3 in DNA: TGTGCCAGTAGCCCCCGCCGACAGGTGATGAACACTGAAGCTTTCTTT. Its protein product is CASSPRRQVMNTEAFF.

The rearrangement joins TRBV28 to TRBJ2-7; 7 bases line up with TRBD2. V lost 3 bases and J lost 1; bases outside the gene matches: 9. This CDR3 region has 16 residues. The germline gives CDR1 MDHEN, CDR2 SYDVKM. The CDR3 is CASSLTAGTGSYEQYF. The CDR3 DNA is TGTGCCAGCAGTTTGACAGCGGGAACCGGGTCCTACGAGCAGTACTTC. Variable domain in full (rest from reference TRBV28 and TRBJ2-7): DVKVTQSSRYLVKRTGEKVFLECVQDMDHENMFWYRQDPGLGLRLIYFSYDVKMKEKGDIPEGYSVSREKKERFSLILESASTNQTSMYLCASSLTAGTGSYEQYFGPGTRLTVT.

The V and J genes are TRBV29-1 and TRBJ2-7; TRBD2 matches at 10 bases. The CDR3 consists of 16 residues. CDR1 SQVTM and CDR2 ANQGSEA come from the germline V gene. Trimming removed 7 bases from V and 7 bases from J; junction bases left unmatched: 19. In DNA, the CDR3 is TGCAGCGCTGAGGGCCTAGCGGGGGCCGGCCCTATGGAGCAGTACTTC. This translates into CSAEGLAGAGPMEQYF.

DNA for the CDR3: TGTGCCAGTACAGGATCCTATAATTCACCCCTCCACTTT. It encodes CASTGSYNSPLHF. This chain joins TRBV12-3 or TRBV12-4 and TRBJ1-6; tentative D call: TRBD1 (5 bases). Trimming took 9 bases from V and 1 from J, leaving 7 bases between them. CDR3 length: 13 amino acids.

This rearrangement joins TRBV11-1 to TRBJ1-6; TRBD1 is a possible D gene (5 bases). V was cut by 3 bases and J by 7 bases, with 10 bases left in between. Looked up from germline, CDR1 is SGHAT and CDR2 is FQDESV (reference sequence). CDR3 length equals 14 residues. DNA for the CDR3: TGTGCCAGCAGCTTGAGACAGTCAAATTCACCCCTCCACTTT. It translates to CASSLRQSNSPLHF. The full variable domain, with the rest looked up from reference TRBV11-1 and TRBJ1-6, is EAEVAQSPRYKITEKSQAVAFWCDPISGHATLYWYRQILGQGPELLVQFQDESVVDDSQLPKDRFSAERLKGVDSTLKIQPAELGDSAMYLCASSLRQSNSPLHFGNGTRLTVT.

This chain uses TRBV5-1 with TRBJ2-7, with D maybe TRBD1 (5 bases). The CDR3 length is 14 residues. Germline V gene data show CDR1 as SGHRS and CDR2 as YFSETQ. Trimming cost V 0 bases and J 4 bases, with 11 bases left between them. CDR3 amino acids: CASSLGGPGYEQYF. The CDR3 nucleotides read TGCGCCAGCAGCTTGGGGGGCCCAGGGTACGAGCAGTACTTC.

This chain uses TRBV18 with TRBJ1-2; weak D call: TRBD1 (5 bases). The V gene's germline CDR1 is KGHSH and CDR2 LQKENI. The CDR3 is 15 residues long. V dropped 2 bases and J dropped 3 bases, with 13 bases sitting between them. CDR3 amino acids: CASSPGQGPHYGYTF. Written as DNA, the CDR3 is TGTGCCAGCTCACCAGGGCAGGGTCCCCACTATGGCTACACCTTC. The full variable domain, with the rest looked up from reference TRBV18 and TRBJ1-2, is NAGVMQNPRHLVRRRGQEARLRCSPMKGHSHVYWYRQLPEEGLKFMVYLQKENIIDESGMPKERFSAEFPKEGPSILRIQQVVRGDSAAYFCASSPGQGPHYGYTFGSGTRLTVV.

The gene calls are TRBV30 and TRBJ2-3; 7 bases line up with TRBD1. With V trimmed by 2 bases and J by 1 base, 6 bases remained unmatched. Germline-derived CDR1 and CDR2 are GTSNPN and SVGIG (reference sequence). This CDR3 contains 15 residues. The CDR3 loop is CAWSPHRGGTDTQYF. For the CDR3, the DNA is TGTGCCTGGAGTCCCCACAGGGGTGGCACAGATACGCAGTATTTT.

This clone appeared a few times. V is TRBV6-2 or TRBV6-3 and J is TRBJ1-2; the D gene is possibly TRBD1 (5 bases). CDR1 is MNHEY, CDR2 SVGEGT, per germline. This CDR3 region has 13 residues. The V end was cut by 2 bases, the J end by 8 bases, with 12 bases between. The CDR3 sequence: CASSYRGSLGYTF. The CDR3 DNA follows: TGTGCCAGCAGTTACCGGGGGTCCCTAGGCTACACCTTC.

The rearrangement uses TRBV7-2 and TRBJ2-3; possible D gene TRBD1, 5 bases. The CDR3 contains 13 residues. The V gene lost 1 base and the J gene lost 6 bases, with 8 bases spanning the gap. Germline V lookup: CDR1 SGHTA, CDR2 FQGNSA. CDR3 sequence (DNA): TGTGCCAGCAGCTTAGGGGCAGGGGATACGCAGTATTTT. As protein: CASSLGAGDTQYF. Filled out from reference TRBV7-2 and TRBJ2-3, the complete variable domain reads GAGVSQSPSNKVTEKGKDVELRCDPISGHTALYWYRQSLGQGLEFLIYFQGNSAPDKSGLPSDRFSAERTGGSVSTLTIQRTQQEDSAVYLCASSLGAGDTQYFGPGTRLTVL.